This note documents a single T cell receptor (beta chain) sequence. Relative to its sample, this clonotype is medium-sized (0.01 to 0.1%). The specificity of this receptor is unknown. Base quality data are lacking; no much larger clone is found one base away. Its CDR3 holds 13 amino acids, cysteine through phenylalanine. Only the CDR3 part of the read is kept: 39 bases, read in frame from the first base. V loses 2 bases of germline sequence and J loses 2 bases, and the interval between the two ends is 4 bases. The germline V gene yields MRHNA for CDR1 and SNTAGT for CDR2. The data derive from a study of read filtering for tumor transcriptome and immune sequencing (dated by TCRdb to about 2020). Looking at the study overall: The cohort had about 17 male and approximately 15 female patients with a mean age of about 71 years, ranging from roughly 45 to 80. One of the main goals was to work out a read-filtering strategy for immune repertoire data, in particular whether clonotypes backed by only a single read should be removed. After DNase treatment, whole-transcriptome libraries were prepared with the TruSeq RNA Access Library Prep Kit. Per sample, about 4.05 to 11 million TCR-region mapped reads were obtained with IR-seq, compared with only roughly 80 to 1,300 with RNA-seq. By revised international staging, eight or nine patients were R-ISS I, over 15 were R-ISS II and about seven were R-ISS III. Using the same bone marrow samples, the study ran both targeted immune repertoire sequencing and bulk whole-transcriptome sequencing and then compared the TCR repertoires from each method.

Bone marrow was sampled from every patient at the time of active disease. Ficoll-Hypaque density gradient centrifugation was used to isolate the bone marrow mononuclear cells. To remove myeloma plasma cells, the cells were labeled with CD138 magnetic microbeads on a MACS separator, and CD138-negative cells were then collected by negative selection. Flow cytometry on an Attune NxT with CD138 antibodies was used to check the purity of the isolated cells. TRIzol reagent was used to extract total RNA, and a NanoDrop spectrophotometer was used to quantify the extracted RNA. Paired RNA-seq and IR-seq were performed on each patient's CD138-negative bone marrow sample. Broad study findings and their caveats: IR-seq captured clonotypes at much higher depth and more reliably than RNA-seq, and smaller IR-seq throughput sufficed to identify most shared clonotypes. The sorted CD138-negative fraction was composed of a mixed bone marrow immune population rather than of purified T cells. The correlation between IR-seq and RNA-seq shared clonotype proportions was increased by removal of single-read clonotypes. Single-read clonotypes made up around 80% of clonotypes but only about 4% of total reads in IR-seq, compared with about 77% of clonotypes and roughly 40% of reads in RNA-seq.

TCR libraries were constructed from 400 ng RNA using the Immunoverse kit, and molecular barcoded adaptors covering alpha/delta and beta/gamma chains were employed. TCR library preparation used the same RNA that went into transcriptome sequencing. Sequencing of the TCR libraries was done on an Illumina HiSeq 4000 with 2 x 150 cycles. The authors' pipeline ran thus. TCR reads were aligned to human V, D, J and C references and assembled into CDR3 clonotypes with MiXCR, including quality filtering and error correction. The tcR package in R was used for analysis of clonotype counts and gene usage diversity. Raw mapping reads were checked after the RNA-seq reads had been mapped by STAR aligner version 2.5.3a onto the human GRCh37 genome. To test how sequencing depth affected the clonotypes detected, IR-seq fastq files were randomly downsampled with Seqtk 1.3. Using fastp trimming at Q25 and MiXCR clonotype assembly, TCRdb reanalyzed the public sequencing data and kept in-frame beta chains. Every distinct CDR3 protein forms one entry, paired with its most common genes and DNA. Here the V and J calls rest on TCRdb's processing, not on the authors' analysis. The sample has around 60,000 distinct CDR3 sequences on record, approximately 19% of them singletons. The ten largest account for about 14% of the sample.

The TCR was taken from a donor aged 40 or over with multiple myeloma. Sequenced input: a population of CD138-negative cells sorted from bone marrow. The sample's cell subset or site label, decoded: bone marrow mononuclear cells depleted of CD138+ plasma/myeloma cells by negative magnetic selection. The chain uses TRBV6-4 and TRBJ2-1; too little of a D gene remains to name it. The CDR3 reads CASSDPPYNEQFF. The DNA reads as follows: TGTGCCAGCAGTGACCCTCCCTACAATGAGCAGTTCTTC.